This entry lists 25 T cell receptor beta chains sequenced from one sample in a study of blood T cell repertoires in COVID-19. Sequencing was performed with immunoSEQ multiplex PCR; in TCRdb, only in-frame clones are kept and a portion is missing. Of some 130,000 clones in the sample, 60% to 75% were seen once. The sample consisted of peripheral blood. Every receptor here comes from a woman aged 70-85 years with acute or convalescent COVID-19.

The chain has TRBV6-1 and TRBJ1-2, with D possibly being TRBD1 (5 bases). Looked up from germline, CDR1 is MNHNS and CDR2 is SASEGT. V lost 2 bases and J lost 6, with 13 bases in between. The CDR3 has 14 residues. The CDR3 here is CASSENAGQHGYTF. The CDR3 DNA sequence: TGTGCCAGCAGTGAAAATGCAGGGCAGCATGGCTACACCTTC.

CDR3 in amino acids: CASSPQGGGYSNQPQHF. The CDR3 DNA is TGTGCCAGCAGTCCACAGGGGGGGGGATATAGCAATCAGCCCCAGCATTTT. This chain links TRBV28 with TRBJ1-5; 8 bases line up with TRBD1. After removal of 5 bases from V and 0 bases from J, the junction contained 9 bases not matched to a gene. Germline assignment: CDR1 MDHEN and CDR2 SYDVKM. CDR3 length: 17 amino acids.

This chain links TRBV12-3 or TRBV12-4 with TRBJ1-1, with TRBD1 matching over 7 bases. The V segment lost 5 bases and the J segment 8 bases; nucleotides outside the gene matches: 8. The CDR3 sequence is 13 residues long. The CDR3 DNA reads TGTGCCAGCAGTCCGGACAGGTTCAGAGAAGCTTTCTTT. Its translation is CASSPDRFREAFF.

The chain couples TRBV25-1 to TRBJ2-1; perhaps TRBD2 as D (5 bases). V gave up 3 bases and J gave up 9 bases, with 6 bases separating them. Looked up from germline, CDR1 is MGHDK and CDR2 is SYGVNS. The CDR3 spans 11 residues. CDR3 in amino acids: CASSDGSEQFF. Here the CDR3 DNA reads TGTGCCAGCAGTGATGGGAGTGAGCAGTTCTTC.

This clone was seen a single time. The chain couples TRBV29-1 to TRBJ2-5; 10 bases match TRBD1. The CDR3 has 13 amino acids. V was pared by 4 bases and J by 5 bases, with 4 bases of the junction left unmatched. The germline CDR1 and CDR2 sequences are SQVTM and ANQGSEA. The DNA of the CDR3 is TGCAGCGTTGCTAGGACAGGGGGTGAGACCCAGTACTTC. The encoded protein is CSVARTGGETQYF.

This clone was found a few times. The chain carries TRBV2 and TRBJ2-7; TRBD1 matches 8 bases. Germline lookup yields CDR1 SNHLY and CDR2 FYNNEI. Losses at the gene ends were 6 bases for V and 6 bases for J; bases not matched to a gene: 4. The CDR3 consists of 12 residues. CDR3 DNA: TGTGCCAGCAGAGACAGGGGTAGCGAGCAGTACTTC. It codes for CASRDRGSEQYF.

The rearrangement joins TRBV7-3 to TRBJ2-3, with 7 positions matching TRBD2. CDR1 is SGHTA and CDR2 is FQGTGA in the germline V gene. The trim removed 3 bases at V and 0 bases at J, leaving 6 bases unmatched. This CDR3 contains 16 residues. CDR3: CASSLRTGGSTDTQYF. CDR3 nucleotide sequence: TGTGCCAGCAGCTTGCGGACGGGGGGAAGCACAGATACGCAGTATTTT.

This clone came up many times. This chain joins TRBV7-3 and TRBJ2-2; 7 positions match TRBD2. With V trimmed by 5 bases and J by 6 bases, 3 bases remained unmatched. Germline V gene lookup returns CDR1 SGHTA and CDR2 FQGTGA. The CDR3 loop spans 13 amino acids. For the CDR3, the DNA is TGTGCCAGCAGCGCGACTAGCCCCGGGGAGCTGTTTTTT. As protein: CASSATSPGELFF.

The chain joins TRBV7-6 to TRBJ1-6; D gene ambiguous. Germline values: CDR1 SGHVS, CDR2 FNYEAQ. Trimming shortened V by 2 bases and J by 0 bases, and 20 bases separated the two germline ends. The CDR3 extends over 20 amino acids. The CDR3 loop is CASSLNGRQSLSSYNSPLHF. The CDR3, as DNA: TGTGCCAGCAGCTTAAACGGCAGGCAATCTCTAAGCTCCTATAATTCACCCCTCCACTTT.

The genes are TRBV28 and TRBJ2-1; D not resolved. Trimming took 3 bases from V and 4 from J, leaving 4 bases between them. The CDR3 contains 12 residues. Germline lookup yields CDR1 MDHEN and CDR2 SYDVKM. CDR3 sequence: CASSLTYNEQFF. The DNA of the CDR3 is TGTGCCAGCAGTTTGACATACAATGAGCAGTTCTTC. Full variable domain (outside the CDR3, taken from reference TRBV28 and TRBJ2-1): DVKVTQSSRYLVKRTGEKVFLECVQDMDHENMFWYRQDPGLGLRLIYFSYDVKMKEKGDIPEGYSVSREKKERFSLILESASTNQTSMYLCASSLTYNEQFFGPGTRLTVL.

The rearrangement links TRBV29-1 to TRBJ1-3, with a weak D call TRBD1 (6 bases). Germline values: CDR1 SQVTM, CDR2 ANQGSEA. V dropped 3 bases and J dropped 2 bases, with 14 bases sitting between them. The length of the CDR3 is 15 residues. The CDR3 DNA sequence: TGCAGCGTTGATGGGGGGGCAGTGGCTGGAAACACCATATATTTT. This gives the protein CSVDGGAVAGNTIYF.

The V and J genes are TRBV5-8 and TRBJ2-5; 14 bases are a match to TRBD2. CDR1 and CDR2 (germline): SGHTS, YDEGEE. After removal of 3 bases from V and 5 bases from J, the junction contained 3 bases not matched to a gene. This CDR3 is built from 15 residues. CDR3 protein: CASSSRLAGGETQYF. The CDR3 DNA reads as TGTGCCAGCAGCTCCCGACTAGCGGGGGGGGAGACCCAGTACTTC.

The V and J genes are TRBV5-6 and TRBJ2-5; D gene ambiguous. This CDR3 is built from 13 residues. Deletions cut 7 bases from V and 5 bases from J, with 15 bases between. The germline V gene encodes CDR1 SGHDT and CDR2 YYEEEE. CDR3 sequence reads: CASAQDPRETQYF. The CDR3 region has the DNA TGTGCCAGCGCCCAAGACCCGAGGGAGACCCAGTACTTC.

The J gene is TRBJ2-1, the V gene TRBV6-5; D might be TRBD1 (6 bases). The CDR3 spans 14 residues. The germline gives CDR1 MNHEY, CDR2 SVGAGI. V was trimmed by 9 bases and J by 8 bases, leaving 20 bases between them. CDR3 amino acids: CASRGSTEWDEQFF. The CDR3 nucleotides read TGTGCCAGTAGGGGGAGTACCGAATGGGATGAGCAGTTCTTC.

The chain is built from TRBV14 and TRBJ1-1; possible D gene TRBD1, 5 bases. CDR1 is SGHDN and CDR2 is FVKESK in the germline V gene. The CDR3 length is 15 residues. V was cut by 0 bases and J by 1 base, with 9 bases left in between. CDR3 nucleotide sequence: TGTGCCAGCAGCCAAGATCTAGGGGCGAACACTGAAGCTTTCTTT. Its translation is CASSQDLGANTEAFF. The full variable domain, rest sourced from reference TRBV14 and TRBJ1-1, is EAGVTQFPSHSVIEKGQTVTLRCDPISGHDNLYWYRRVMGKEIKFLLHFVKESKQDESGMPNNRFLAERTGGTYSTLKVQPAELEDSGVYFCASSQDLGANTEAFFGQGTRLTVV.

The V and J genes are TRBV4-1 and TRBJ2-3; TRBD2 matches 7 bases. With 2 bases clipped from V and 3 bases from J, the junction kept 2 bases outside the gene matches. The CDR3 covers 14 residues. Germline V gene sequence: CDR1 MGHRA, CDR2 YSYEKL. CDR3 amino acids: CASSQLGRTDTQYF. As DNA, the CDR3 is TGCGCCAGCAGCCAACTCGGGAGGACAGATACGCAGTATTTT.

This clone was counted only a few times. CDR3 sequence (DNA): TGTGCCAGCAGCCACGGGTACACTGAAGCTTTCTTT. Protein product: CASSHGYTEAFF. The chain joins TRBV7-9 to TRBJ1-1; D is undetermined. Trimming stripped 5 bases from V and 3 bases from J, with 7 bases between. Germline assignment: CDR1 SEHNR and CDR2 FQNEAQ (reference sequence). The CDR3 is 12 residues long.

The chain is built from TRBV28 and TRBJ1-5; D perhaps matches TRBD1 (5 bases). Per germline, CDR1 MDHEN and CDR2 SYDVKM. Trimming took 3 bases from V and 4 from J, leaving 16 bases between them. The CDR3 contains 16 residues. CDR3 DNA: TGTGCCAGCAGTTTCCGCCAACGACAGCAGAATCAGCCCCAGCATTTT. Amino acid sequence: CASSFRQRQQNQPQHF.

CDR3 in amino acids: CASSIVAGETQYF. CDR3 in DNA: TGTGCCAGTAGTATAGTCGCAGGGGAGACCCAGTACTTC. The V and J genes are TRBV19 and TRBJ2-5; TRBD1 is a possible D gene (5 bases). The CDR3 totals 13 residues. With 1 base removed from V and 5 bases from J, the gap between germline ends came to 8 bases. Germline CDR1 LNHDA, CDR2 SQIVND (reference sequence).

The chain combines TRBV9 with TRBJ2-5, with D maybe TRBD2 (5 bases). CDR1 is SGDLS and CDR2 is YYNGEE in the germline V gene. The V end was cut by 0 bases, the J end by 7 bases, with 7 bases between. There are 12 residues in the CDR3. CDR3 residues: CASSVARGTQYF. CDR3 in DNA: TGTGCCAGCAGCGTAGCCCGGGGGACCCAGTACTTC.

The genes are TRBV4-2 and TRBJ2-1; possibly TRBD2 for D (6 bases). CDR1 is LGHNA and CDR2 is YNFKEQ in the germline V gene. The CDR3 contains 16 residues. Trimming cost V 0 bases and J 5 bases, with 14 bases left between them. CDR3 sequence reads: CASSQEGLSGHNEQFF. The CDR3 nucleotides are TGTGCCAGCAGCCAAGAAGGCCTTAGCGGACACAATGAGCAGTTCTTC.

The V gene is TRBV5-4, the J gene TRBJ2-7; TRBD1 agrees at 8 bases. The V gene end was trimmed by 0 bases and the J gene end by 7 bases; junction bases not matched to a gene: 9. The CDR3 is 15 amino acids. Per germline, CDR1 SGHNT and CDR2 YYREEE (reference sequence). The CDR3 loop reads CASSLVGRGRREQYF. For the CDR3, the DNA is TGTGCCAGCAGCTTGGTTGGCAGGGGGCGAAGGGAGCAGTACTTC.

This clone appeared once. The chain employs TRBV7-9 and TRBJ2-1; 10 bases agree with TRBD2. Unmatched junction bases numbered 7, after V lost 4 bases and J lost 4 bases. Looked up from germline, CDR1 is SEHNR and CDR2 is FQNEAQ (reference sequence). The CDR3 extends over 16 amino acids. CDR3 DNA sequence: TGTGCCAGCAGCTCACTGTGGACTAGCGGATACAATGAGCAGTTCTTC. Protein: CASSSLWTSGYNEQFF.

This chain connects TRBV14 to TRBJ1-4, with TRBD1 as a possible D gene (6 bases). In germline, CDR1 is SGHDN, CDR2 FVKESK. Deletions cut 6 bases from V and 0 bases from J, with 14 bases between. The CDR3 totals 16 residues. This CDR3 is CASSRGGLATNEKLFF. DNA for the CDR3: TGTGCCAGCAGTCGTGGGGGCCTTGCAACTAATGAAAAACTGTTTTTT. Drawing the rest from reference TRBV14 and TRBJ1-4, the complete variable domain is EAGVTQFPSHSVIEKGQTVTLRCDPISGHDNLYWYRRVMGKEIKFLLHFVKESKQDESGMPNNRFLAERTGGTYSTLKVQPAELEDSGVYFCASSRGGLATNEKLFFGSGTQLSVL.

This clone has more than one count but fewer than ten. With a much larger clone just one base away, this may be a read error. The chain joins TRBV5-1 to TRBJ1-1; the D gene is possibly TRBD1 (6 bases). This CDR3 spans 14 amino acids. From germline, CDR1 is SGHRS and CDR2 YFSETQ. CDR3 DNA: TGCGCCCGCAGCCCGGGGGGGGGCGGCACTGAAGCTTTCTTT. Its translation: CARSPGGGGTEAFF. Filled out from reference TRBV5-1 and TRBJ1-1, the complete variable domain reads KAGVTQTPRYLIKTRGQQVTLSCSPISGHRSVSWYQQTPGQGLQFLFEYFSETQRNKGNFPGRFSGRQFSNSRSEMNVSTLELGDSALYLCARSPGGGGTEAFFGQGTRLTVV.